Listed below are T cell receptor beta chains from one sample, sequenced in a study of OX40 agonist ivuxolimab in advanced cancers. TCRdb keeps only in-frame clones here, not all; method: immunoSEQ multiplex PCR. Of 35,000 to 40,000 clones listed, approximately 80% are singletons. The sample was CD4+ or CD8+ T cells sorted from blood, taken in a trial of the OX40 agonist ivuxolimab. These receptor sequences come from an adult with an advanced solid tumor such as melanoma, head and neck, liver or kidney cancer. Each CDR3 is given without its conserved first and last residue. The order of the fields is clone size, D gene, V gene, CDR3 protein. D genes are given only for firm matches. Where a row states a size, it is once, few, many or the class of an expanded clone; other rows omit it.

clone size: -; D gene: -; V gene: TRBV6-6; CDR3 protein: ASTGMGGGLF
clone size: once; D gene: -; V gene: TRBV19; CDR3 protein: ASSSGGSYNEQF
clone size: -; D gene: TRBD1; V gene: TRBV7-9; CDR3 protein: ASSPGQGFKADTQY
clone size: -; D gene: -; V gene: TRBV12-5; CDR3 protein: ASGPTGTTTEAF
clone size: -; D gene: TRBD1; V gene: TRBV12-5; CDR3 protein: ASGTGGTSEKLF
clone size: -; D gene: -; V gene: TRBV7-6; CDR3 protein: ASSDGGSEQY
clone size: once; D gene: -; V gene: TRBV5-1; CDR3 protein: ASSLGSGSGETQY
clone size: -; D gene: -; V gene: TRBV30; CDR3 protein: AWSLGIANTGELF
clone size: -; D gene: -; V gene: TRBV6-6; CDR3 protein: ASSKNTGSNTGELF
clone size: once; D gene: TRBD1; V gene: TRBV27; CDR3 protein: ASTEKTPGGADTQY
clone size: few; D gene: -; V gene: TRBV4-2; CDR3 protein: ASSQAERTTDTQY
clone size: -; D gene: -; V gene: TRBV19; CDR3 protein: ASSIGQGMGYGYT
clone size: -; D gene: -; V gene: TRBV7-2; CDR3 protein: ASSSWETEAF
clone size: -; D gene: TRBD2; V gene: TRBV7-7; CDR3 protein: ASSRGGETQY
clone size: once; D gene: -; V gene: TRBV7-9; CDR3 protein: ASSLALREGYT
clone size: -; D gene: -; V gene: TRBV6-5; CDR3 protein: ASTSQDTQY
clone size: few; D gene: TRBD2; V gene: TRBV11-3; CDR3 protein: ASSLEWGGTDEQF
clone size: once; D gene: -; V gene: TRBV5-6; CDR3 protein: ASSSWVEGVLT
clone size: -; D gene: -; V gene: TRBV11-3; CDR3 protein: ASSAGGFRYEQY
clone size: -; D gene: -; V gene: TRBV28; CDR3 protein: ASIPTGSSNQPQH
clone size: -; D gene: -; V gene: TRBV30; CDR3 protein: AWSSLQRQF
clone size: -; D gene: -; V gene: TRBV6-1; CDR3 protein: ASNRWDQPQH
clone size: few; D gene: TRBD1; V gene: TRBV7-9; CDR3 protein: ASSQLGQGSTDTQY
clone size: -; D gene: -; V gene: TRBV30; CDR3 protein: AWSWGRGYEQY
clone size: -; D gene: -; V gene: TRBV4-3; CDR3 protein: ASSQEPGVDEQY